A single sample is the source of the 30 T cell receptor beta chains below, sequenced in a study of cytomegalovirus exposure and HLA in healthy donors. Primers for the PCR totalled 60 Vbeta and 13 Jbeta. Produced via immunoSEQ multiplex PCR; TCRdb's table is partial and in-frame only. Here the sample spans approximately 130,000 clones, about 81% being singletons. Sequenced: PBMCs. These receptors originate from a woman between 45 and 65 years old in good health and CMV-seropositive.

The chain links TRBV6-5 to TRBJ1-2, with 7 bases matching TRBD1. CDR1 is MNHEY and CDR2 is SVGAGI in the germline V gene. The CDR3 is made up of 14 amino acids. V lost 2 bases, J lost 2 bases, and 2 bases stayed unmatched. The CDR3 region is CASSYKGANYGYTF. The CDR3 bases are TGTGCCAGCAGTTACAAGGGGGCGAACTATGGCTACACCTTC.

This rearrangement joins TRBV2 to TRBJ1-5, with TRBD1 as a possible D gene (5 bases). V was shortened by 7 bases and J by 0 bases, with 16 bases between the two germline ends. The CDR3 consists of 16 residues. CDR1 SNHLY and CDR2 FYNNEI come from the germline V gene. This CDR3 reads CASTIDQGGSNQPQHF. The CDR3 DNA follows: TGTGCCAGCACTATCGATCAGGGTGGTAGCAATCAGCCCCAGCATTTT.

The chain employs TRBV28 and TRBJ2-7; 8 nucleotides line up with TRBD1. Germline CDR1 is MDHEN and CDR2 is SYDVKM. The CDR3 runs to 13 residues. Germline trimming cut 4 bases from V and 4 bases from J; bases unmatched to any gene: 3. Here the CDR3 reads CASSSDRAYEQYF. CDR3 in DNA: TGTGCCAGCAGTTCGGACAGGGCATACGAGCAGTACTTC.

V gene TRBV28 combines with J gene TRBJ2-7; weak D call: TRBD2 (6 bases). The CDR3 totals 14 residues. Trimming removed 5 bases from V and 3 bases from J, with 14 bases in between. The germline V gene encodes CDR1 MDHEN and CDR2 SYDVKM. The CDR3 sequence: CASSALGTVYEQYF. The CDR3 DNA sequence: TGTGCCAGCAGTGCCCTCGGGACTGTCTACGAGCAGTACTTC.

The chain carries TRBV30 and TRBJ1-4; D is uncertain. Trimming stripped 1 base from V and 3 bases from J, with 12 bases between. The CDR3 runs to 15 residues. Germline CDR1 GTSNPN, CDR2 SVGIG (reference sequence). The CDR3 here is CAWSGRGASNEKLFF. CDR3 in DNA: TGTGCCTGGAGTGGCCGGGGAGCGTCTAATGAAAAACTGTTTTTT.

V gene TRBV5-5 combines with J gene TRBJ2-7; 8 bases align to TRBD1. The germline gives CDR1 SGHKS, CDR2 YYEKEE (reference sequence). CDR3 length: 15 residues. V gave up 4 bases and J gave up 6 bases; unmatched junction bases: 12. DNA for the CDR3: TGTGCCAGCAGCCCCCTAGCAGGACAGGGAGCCGAGCAGTACTTC. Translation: CASSPLAGQGAEQYF.

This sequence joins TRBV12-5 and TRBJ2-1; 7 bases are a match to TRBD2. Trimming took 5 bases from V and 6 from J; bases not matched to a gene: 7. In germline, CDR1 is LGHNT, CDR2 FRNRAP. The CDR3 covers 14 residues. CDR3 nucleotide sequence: TGTGCTAGTGGTATCGGACTAGTCGGCAATGAGCAGTTCTTC. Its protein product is CASGIGLVGNEQFF.

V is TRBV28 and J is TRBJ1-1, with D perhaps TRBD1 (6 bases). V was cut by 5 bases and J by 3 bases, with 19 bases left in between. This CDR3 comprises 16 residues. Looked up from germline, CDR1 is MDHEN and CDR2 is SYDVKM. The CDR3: CASSPGGGQGHTEAFF. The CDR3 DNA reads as TGTGCCAGCAGTCCCGGGGGGGGTCAGGGGCACACTGAAGCTTTCTTT.

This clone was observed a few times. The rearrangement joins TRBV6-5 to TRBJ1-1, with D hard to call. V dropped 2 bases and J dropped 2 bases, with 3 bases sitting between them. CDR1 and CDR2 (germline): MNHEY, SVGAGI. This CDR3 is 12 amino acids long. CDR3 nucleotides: TGTGCCAGCAGTTACCAAAACACTGAAGCTTTCTTT. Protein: CASSYQNTEAFF.

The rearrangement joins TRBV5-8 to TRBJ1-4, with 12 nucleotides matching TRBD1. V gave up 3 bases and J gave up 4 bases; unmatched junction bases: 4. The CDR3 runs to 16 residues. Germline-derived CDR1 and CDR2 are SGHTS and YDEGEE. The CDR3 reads CASSSGTGGLNEKLFF. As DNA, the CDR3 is TGTGCCAGCAGCTCAGGGACAGGGGGCCTTAATGAAAAACTGTTTTTT.

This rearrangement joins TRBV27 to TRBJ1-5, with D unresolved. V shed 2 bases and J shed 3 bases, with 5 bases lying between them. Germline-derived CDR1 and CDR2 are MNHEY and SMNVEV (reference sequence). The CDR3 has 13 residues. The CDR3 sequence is CASSLQYNQPQHF. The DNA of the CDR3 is TGTGCCAGCAGTTTACAGTACAATCAGCCCCAGCATTTT.

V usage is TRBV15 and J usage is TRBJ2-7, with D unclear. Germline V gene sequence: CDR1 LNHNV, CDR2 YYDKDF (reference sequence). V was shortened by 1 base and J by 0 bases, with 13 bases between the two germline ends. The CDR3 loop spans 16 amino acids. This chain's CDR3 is CATSRVGTTLSYEQYF. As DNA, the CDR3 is TGTGCCACCAGCAGAGTCGGCACTACGCTCTCCTACGAGCAGTACTTC.

CDR3 coding DNA: TGTGCCAGCAGCCACAGACTAGTCTATGAGCAGTTCTTC. The encoded protein is CASSHRLVYEQFF. The chain couples TRBV4-2 to TRBJ2-1; a possible D gene is TRBD2 (6 bases). V was shortened by 3 bases and J by 8 bases, with 11 bases between the two germline ends. The CDR3 is 13 amino acids. In germline, CDR1 is LGHNA, CDR2 YNFKEQ.

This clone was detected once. CDR3 residues: CASSSDRGTEAFF. CDR3 bases: TGTGCCAGCAGCTCTGACAGGGGGACTGAAGCTTTCTTT. The chain employs TRBV7-6 and TRBJ1-1, with TRBD1 matching 9 bases. The CDR3 is 13 residues long. V shed 4 bases, J shed 5 bases, and the junction held 2 bases outside the gene matches. Germline V CDR1 and CDR2: SGHVS, FNYEAQ.

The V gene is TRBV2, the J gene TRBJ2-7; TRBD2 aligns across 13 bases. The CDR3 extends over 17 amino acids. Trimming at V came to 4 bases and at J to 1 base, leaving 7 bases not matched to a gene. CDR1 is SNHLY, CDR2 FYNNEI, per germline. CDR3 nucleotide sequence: TGTGCCAGCAGTGTGGAGGGGACTAGCGGGGCTTCCTACGAGCAGTACTTC. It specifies CASSVEGTSGASYEQYF.

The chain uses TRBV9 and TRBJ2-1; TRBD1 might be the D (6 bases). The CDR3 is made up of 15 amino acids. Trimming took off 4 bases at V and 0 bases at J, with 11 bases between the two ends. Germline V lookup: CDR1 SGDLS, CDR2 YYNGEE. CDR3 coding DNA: TGTGCCAGCAGCAGGACAGTGAGCTCCTACAATGAGCAGTTCTTC. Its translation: CASSRTVSSYNEQFF.

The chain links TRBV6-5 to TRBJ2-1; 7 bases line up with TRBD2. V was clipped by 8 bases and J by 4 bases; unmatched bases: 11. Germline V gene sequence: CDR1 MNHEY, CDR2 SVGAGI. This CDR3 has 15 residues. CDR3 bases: TGTGCCAGCTTTGGGAAGCGGGGCGATTACAATGAGCAGTTCTTC. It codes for CASFGKRGDYNEQFF.

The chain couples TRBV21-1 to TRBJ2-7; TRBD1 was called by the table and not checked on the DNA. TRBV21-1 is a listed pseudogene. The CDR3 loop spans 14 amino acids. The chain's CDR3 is CASSNLTGVHEQYF. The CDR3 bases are TGTGCCAGCAGCAACCTTACAGGGGTTCACGAGCAGTACTTC.

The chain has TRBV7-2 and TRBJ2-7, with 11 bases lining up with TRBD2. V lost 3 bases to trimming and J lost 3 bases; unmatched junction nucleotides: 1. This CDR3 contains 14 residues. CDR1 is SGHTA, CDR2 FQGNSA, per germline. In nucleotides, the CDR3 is TGTGCCAGCAGCTTTAGCGGGGGGGACTACGAGCAGTACTTC. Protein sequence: CASSFSGGDYEQYF. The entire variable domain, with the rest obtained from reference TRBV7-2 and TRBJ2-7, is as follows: GAGVSQSPSNKVTEKGKDVELRCDPISGHTALYWYRQSLGQGLEFLIYFQGNSAPDKSGLPSDRFSAERTGGSVSTLTIQRTQQEDSAVYLCASSFSGGDYEQYFGPGTRLTVT.

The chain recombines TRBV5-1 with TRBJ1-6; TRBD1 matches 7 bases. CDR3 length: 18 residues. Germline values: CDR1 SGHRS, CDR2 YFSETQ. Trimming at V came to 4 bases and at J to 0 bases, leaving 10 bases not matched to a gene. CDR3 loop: CASSQWGQLASYNSPLHF. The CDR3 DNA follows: TGCGCCAGCAGCCAGTGGGGACAGCTAGCCTCCTATAATTCACCCCTCCACTTT.

The CDR3 sequence is CASSAGRLLEAFF. The CDR3 region has the DNA TGTGCCAGCAGTGCTGGGAGACTACTTGAAGCTTTCTTT. The J gene is TRBJ1-1, the V gene TRBV6-1, with D unresolved. CDR1 and CDR2 from the germline V gene are MNHNS and SASEGT. There are 13 residues in the CDR3. V was cut by 4 bases and J by 7 bases, with 13 bases left in between.

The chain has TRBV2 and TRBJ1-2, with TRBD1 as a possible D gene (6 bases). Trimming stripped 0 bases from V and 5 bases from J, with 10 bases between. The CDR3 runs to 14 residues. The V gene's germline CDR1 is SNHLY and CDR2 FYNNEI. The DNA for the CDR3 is TGTGCCAGCAGTGAAGCTGGACAGCCTTATGGCTACACCTTC. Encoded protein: CASSEAGQPYGYTF. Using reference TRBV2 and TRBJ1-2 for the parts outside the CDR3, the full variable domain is EPEVTQTPSHQVTQMGQEVILRCVPISNHLYFYWYRQILGQKVEFLVSFYNNEISEKSEIFDDQFSVERPDGSNFTLKIRSTKLEDSAMYFCASSEAGQPYGYTFGSGTRLTVV.

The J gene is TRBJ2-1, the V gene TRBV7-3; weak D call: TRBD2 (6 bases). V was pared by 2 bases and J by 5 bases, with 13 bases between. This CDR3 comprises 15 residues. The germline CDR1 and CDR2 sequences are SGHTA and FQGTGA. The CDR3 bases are TGTGCCAGCAGCTTAGGGGGAGGCGGGAACAATGAGCAGTTCTTC. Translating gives CASSLGGGGNNEQFF. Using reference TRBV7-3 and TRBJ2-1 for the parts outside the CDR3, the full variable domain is GAGVSQTPSNKVTEKGKYVELRCDPISGHTALYWYRQSLGQGPEFLIYFQGTGAADDSGLPNDRFFAVRPEGSVSTLKIQRTERGDSAVYLCASSLGGGGNNEQFFGPGTRLTVL.

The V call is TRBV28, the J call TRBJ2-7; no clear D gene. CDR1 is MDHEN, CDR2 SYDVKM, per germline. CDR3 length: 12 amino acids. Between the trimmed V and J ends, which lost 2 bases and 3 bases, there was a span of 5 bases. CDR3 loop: CASSLGNYEQYF. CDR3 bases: TGTGCCAGCAGTTTAGGCAACTACGAGCAGTACTTC.

The CDR3 region has the DNA TGCAGTGCCCCAAGGGGGGGTGAGCAGTACTTC. Translated, it gives CSAPRGGEQYF. This chain uses TRBV20-1 with TRBJ2-7, with D possibly matching TRBD2 (7 bases). This CDR3 region has 11 residues. V lost 6 bases, J lost 7 bases, and 13 bases lay in between. The germline V gene has CDR1 DFQATT and CDR2 SNEGSKA (reference sequence).

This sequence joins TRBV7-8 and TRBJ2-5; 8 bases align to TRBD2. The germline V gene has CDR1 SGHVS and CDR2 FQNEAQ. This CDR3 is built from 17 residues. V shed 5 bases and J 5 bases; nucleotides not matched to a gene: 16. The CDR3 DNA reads TGTGCCAGCAGCCATTATAGCGGGATGGGACTAGGGGAGACCCAGTACTTC. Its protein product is CASSHYSGMGLGETQYF.

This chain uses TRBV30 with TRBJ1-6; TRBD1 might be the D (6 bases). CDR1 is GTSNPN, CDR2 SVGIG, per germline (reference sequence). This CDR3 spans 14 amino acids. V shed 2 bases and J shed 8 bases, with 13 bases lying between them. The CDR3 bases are TGTGCCTGGAGTACACTATCAGGGGATTCACCCCTCCACTTT. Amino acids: CAWSTLSGDSPLHF.

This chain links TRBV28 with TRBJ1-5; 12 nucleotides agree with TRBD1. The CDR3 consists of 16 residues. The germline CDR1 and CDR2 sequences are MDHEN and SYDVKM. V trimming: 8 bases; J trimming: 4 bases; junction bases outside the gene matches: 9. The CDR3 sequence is CASYKQGQGANQPQHF. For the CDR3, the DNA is TGTGCCAGCTATAAACAGGGACAGGGGGCGAATCAGCCCCAGCATTTT.

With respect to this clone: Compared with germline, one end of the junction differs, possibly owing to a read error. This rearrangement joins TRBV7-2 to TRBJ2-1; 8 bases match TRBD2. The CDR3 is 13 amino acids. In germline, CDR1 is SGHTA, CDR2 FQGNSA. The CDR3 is CVSSLRVAGEQFF. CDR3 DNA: TGTGTCAGCAGCTTACGTGTAGCGGGGGAGCAGTTCTTC. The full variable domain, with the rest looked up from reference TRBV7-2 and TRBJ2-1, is GAGVSQSPSNKVTEKGKDVELRCDPISGHTALYWYRQSLGQGLEFLIYFQGNSAPDKSGLPSDRFSAERTGGSVSTLTIQRTQQEDSAVYLCVSSLRVAGEQFFGPGTRLTVL.

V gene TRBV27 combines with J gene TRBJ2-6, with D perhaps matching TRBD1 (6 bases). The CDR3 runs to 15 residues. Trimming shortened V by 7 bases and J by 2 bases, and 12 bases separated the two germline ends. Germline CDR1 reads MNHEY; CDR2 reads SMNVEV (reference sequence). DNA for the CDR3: TGTGCCAGCAAAATAGGGGGTACTGGGGCCAACGTCCTGACTTTC. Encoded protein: CASKIGGTGANVLTF. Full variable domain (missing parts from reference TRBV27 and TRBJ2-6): EAQVTQNPRYLITVTGKKLTVTCSQNMNHEYMSWYRQDPGLGLRQIYYSMNVEVTDKGDVPEGYKVSRKEKRNFPLILESPSPNQTSLYFCASKIGGTGANVLTFGAGSRLTVL.